These 27 T cell receptor beta chains were sequenced from one sample in a study of T cell responses to AZD1222 COVID-19 vaccine. Libraries were prepared by immunoSEQ multiplex PCR; TCRdb keeps only in-frame clonotypes and omits some of them. In the table there are 130,000 or so clones, more than 85% of which are singletons. Sequences were derived from peripheral blood, sampled on day 0 of AZD1222 vaccination. These receptors all come from an adult in good health.

The J gene is TRBJ2-6, the V gene TRBV6-2 or TRBV6-3; D may be TRBD1 (6 bases). Per the germline V gene, CDR1 is MNHEY and CDR2 is SVGEGT. V lost 2 bases, J lost 4 bases, and 9 bases lay in between. CDR3 length: 15 residues. The CDR3 is CASSYGGAGANVLTF. The CDR3 DNA follows: TGTGCCAGCAGTTACGGGGGCGCCGGGGCCAACGTCCTGACTTTC.

This clone has only one observation. This chain links TRBV3-1 (or the pseudogene TRBV3-2) with TRBJ1-3; TRBD1 might be the D (5 bases). Trimming cost V 2 bases and J 1 base, with 15 bases left between them. Germline V gives CDR1 LGHDT, CDR2 YNNKEL (reference sequence). The CDR3 sequence is 17 residues long. The CDR3 DNA reads TGTGCCAGCAGCCAAAGGGAGGGGATCCCTTCTGGAAACACCATATATTTT. Translated, it gives CASSQREGIPSGNTIYF.

This chain connects TRBV5-1 to TRBJ1-1, with a possible D match to TRBD1 (6 bases). V was clipped by 6 bases and J by 3 bases, with 12 bases between them. Germline V gene data show CDR1 as SGHRS and CDR2 as YFSETQ. This CDR3 is built from 13 residues. For the CDR3, the DNA is TGCGCCAGCACACTGACAGGAGACACTGAAGCTTTCTTT. The encoded protein is CASTLTGDTEAFF.

This clone was detected once. The V and J genes are TRBV5-6 and TRBJ1-6, with 10 bases identical to TRBD1. Trimming at V came to 4 bases and at J to 7 bases, leaving 8 bases not matched to a gene. CDR1 is SGHDT and CDR2 is YYEEEE in the germline V gene. The CDR3 sequence is 16 residues long. CDR3 sequence: CASSPDRGRNNSPLHF. CDR3 sequence (DNA): TGTGCCAGCAGCCCAGACAGGGGGCGAAACAATTCACCCCTCCACTTT.

The chain combines TRBV2 with TRBJ2-1; 11 bases line up with TRBD1. This CDR3 has 13 residues. Germline V gene lookup returns CDR1 SNHLY and CDR2 FYNNEI. Trimming at V came to 8 bases and at J to 8 bases, leaving 5 bases not matched to a gene. CDR3 region: CASGQGARDEQFF. In DNA form, the CDR3 reads TGTGCCAGCGGACAGGGGGCGAGGGATGAGCAGTTCTTC.

The rearrangement uses TRBV19 and TRBJ1-1, with a possible D match to TRBD1 (5 bases). Germline CDR1 is LNHDA and CDR2 is SQIVND (reference sequence). This CDR3 contains 13 residues. V gave up 4 bases and J gave up 5 bases, with 11 bases separating them. CDR3 protein: CASSTWSGTEAFF. The CDR3 DNA reads as TGTGCCAGTAGTACTTGGTCAGGGACTGAAGCTTTCTTT.

The genes are TRBV7-6 and TRBJ1-1, with D hard to call. This CDR3 region has 11 residues. V was shortened by 1 base and J by 4 bases, with 1 base between the two germline ends. Germline V gene data show CDR1 as SGHVS and CDR2 as FNYEAQ. CDR3 nucleotides: TGTGCCAGCAGCTTAGTCACTGAAGCTTTCTTT. Translation gives CASSLVTEAFF. Full variable domain (rest looked up from reference TRBV7-6 and TRBJ1-1): GAGVSQSPRYKVTKRGQDVALRCDPISGHVSLYWYRQALGQGPEFLTYFNYEAQQDKSGLPNDRFSAERPEGSISTLTIQRTEQRDSAMYRCASSLVTEAFFGQGTRLTVV.

This rearrangement joins TRBV7-9 to TRBJ1-3; D ambiguous. The CDR3 consists of 12 residues. CDR1 is SEHNR and CDR2 is FQNEAQ in the germline V gene (reference sequence). V lost 3 bases to trimming and J lost 3 bases, with 3 bases between them. In DNA, the CDR3 is TGTGCCAGCAGCTTTTTTGGAAACACCATATATTTT. Amino acids: CASSFFGNTIYF.

This clone was seen only once. The chain carries TRBV27 and TRBJ2-1; 10 positions match TRBD1. Germline CDR1 is MNHEY and CDR2 is SMNVEV (reference sequence). The CDR3 runs 14 residues. The V gene end was trimmed by 4 bases and the J gene end by 4 bases; junction bases not matched to a gene: 1. In nucleotides, the CDR3 is TGTGCCAGCAGTTGGACAGGGGGGTACAATGAGCAGTTCTTC. It is translated as CASSWTGGYNEQFF.

The chain combines TRBV5-4 with TRBJ2-1, with D possibly being TRBD2 (6 bases). Germline CDR1 is SGHNT and CDR2 is YYREEE (reference sequence). The CDR3 covers 15 residues. Trimming removed 3 bases from V and 7 bases from J, with 17 bases in between. The CDR3 here is CASSWGSGVGNEQFF. The CDR3 DNA follows: TGTGCCAGCAGCTGGGGTTCGGGAGTTGGGAATGAGCAGTTCTTC.

V and J are TRBV11-3 and TRBJ1-1; D not certain. CDR3 size: 14 residues. Trimming took off 5 bases at V and 0 bases at J, with 10 bases between the two ends. The germline V gene encodes CDR1 SGHNT and CDR2 YENEEA. The DNA for the CDR3 is TGTGCCAGCAGCCCCCGCGGAATGAACACTGAAGCTTTCTTT. Translating it yields CASSPRGMNTEAFF.

This CDR3 reads CASSTSLDFNSPLHF. The DNA of the CDR3 is TGCGCCAGCAGCACCTCGCTTGACTTTAATTCACCCCTCCACTTT. This chain connects TRBV5-1 to TRBJ1-6, with D unresolved. Germline V gene sequence: CDR1 SGHRS, CDR2 YFSETQ. The CDR3 has 15 amino acids. The V end was cut by 4 bases, the J end by 6 bases, with 14 bases between.

The chain couples TRBV5-1 to TRBJ1-1; D gene unclear. Per the germline V gene, CDR1 is SGHRS and CDR2 is YFSETQ. This CDR3 has 14 residues. V was trimmed by 4 bases and J by 0 bases, leaving 10 bases between them. The CDR3 loop reads CASSTDGMNTEAFF. The CDR3 coding sequence is TGCGCCAGCAGCACGGACGGTATGAACACTGAAGCTTTCTTT.

The V and J genes are TRBV6-1 and TRBJ2-7; unclear D gene. Germline V CDR1 and CDR2: MNHNS, SASEGT. Trimming left V 2 bases short and J 3 bases short, with 8 bases between. The CDR3 consists of 13 residues. CDR3 protein: CASSENSDYEQYF. The DNA for the CDR3 is TGTGCCAGCAGTGAAAACTCTGACTACGAGCAGTACTTC.

V usage is TRBV6-4 and J usage is TRBJ2-7, with TRBD1 matching 7 bases. There are 15 residues in the CDR3. With V trimmed by 4 bases and J by 2 bases, 8 bases remained unmatched. Germline V gene data show CDR1 as MRHNA and CDR2 as SNTAGT. The CDR3 DNA reads TGTGCCAGCAGTGTCCCCCGGGACAGCACCTACGAGCAGTACTTC. Protein: CASSVPRDSTYEQYF.

V is TRBV6-6 and J is TRBJ2-5; D gene ambiguous. Trimming cost V 7 bases and J 1 base, with 10 bases left between them. The CDR3 has 13 residues. Germline V gene sequence: CDR1 MNHNY, CDR2 SVGAGI (reference sequence). The CDR3 spells CASTTPLQETQYF. CDR3 DNA sequence: TGTGCCAGCACCACCCCCCTCCAAGAGACCCAGTACTTC.

J is TRBJ1-5 and V is TRBV23-1, with 8 bases lining up with TRBD1. TRBV23-1 is labeled an ORF, and its function is uncertain. The CDR3 loop spans 17 amino acids. J lost 4 bases, V lost 9 bases, and 17 bases had no gene match. CDR3 nucleotides: TGCGCCAGGCCGCCCAGAAAACGGACAGGGCGGAATCAGCCCCAGCATTTT. Its protein product is CARPPRKRTGRNQPQHF.

The rearrangement joins TRBV3-1 (or the pseudogene TRBV3-2) to TRBJ2-5; no firm D call. CDR3 length: 15 amino acids. CDR1 and CDR2 from the germline V gene are LGHDT and YNNKEL (reference sequence). Trimming removed 0 bases from V and 3 bases from J, with 11 bases in between. The CDR3 reads CASSQESSAEETQYF. The CDR3 DNA is TGTGCCAGCAGCCAAGAAAGTTCGGCAGAAGAGACCCAGTACTTC.

In its sample, this clone was seen once. CDR3 residues: CASSVGQRLSGNTIYF. The CDR3 region has the DNA TGTGCCAGCAGCGTAGGACAGCGACTCTCTGGAAACACCATATATTTT. The chain uses TRBV9 and TRBJ1-3, with D possibly matching TRBD1 (5 bases). The CDR3 runs 16 residues. Trimming pared 0 bases from V and 0 bases from J, leaving 10 bases between. The germline gives CDR1 SGDLS, CDR2 YYNGEE.

The gene calls are TRBV19 and TRBJ1-5, with 7 bases identical to TRBD1. There are 16 residues in the CDR3. In germline, CDR1 is LNHDA, CDR2 SQIVND (reference sequence). The V and J ends lost 2 bases and 4 bases, in that order; junction bases with no gene match: 8. As DNA, the CDR3 is TGTGCCAGTAGTATATTTACAGGGGCTGATAATCAGCCCCAGCATTTT. Residues: CASSIFTGADNQPQHF.

This clone was found a few times. V is TRBV5-1 and J is TRBJ1-2; 12 nucleotides align to TRBD1. Germline assignment: CDR1 SGHRS and CDR2 YFSETQ. The V and J ends lost 4 bases and 7 bases, in that order; junction bases with no gene match: 5. CDR3 length: 14 residues. The CDR3 coding sequence is TGCGCCAGCAGCGCCGGGACAGGGGGCTCTGGCTACACCTTC. Translating gives CASSAGTGGSGYTF.

This sequence joins TRBV5-4 and TRBJ2-1, with 8 bases aligning to TRBD2. Germline-derived CDR1 and CDR2 are SGHNT and YYREEE (reference sequence). V lost 1 base and J lost 7; bases outside the gene matches: 10. The CDR3 spans 16 residues. The CDR3: CASSLKSRASGNEQFF. The CDR3 DNA sequence: TGTGCCAGCAGCTTGAAATCACGGGCTAGCGGGAATGAGCAGTTCTTC.

This chain joins TRBV15 and TRBJ1-1; D unresolved. The CDR3 extends over 15 amino acids. Germline CDR1 LNHNV, CDR2 YYDKDF (reference sequence). The V and J ends lost 5 bases and 3 bases respectively, with 16 bases between them. CDR3 nucleotides: TGTGCCACCAGCCGAAGACCTCAGAGTTACACTGAAGCTTTCTTT. It codes for CATSRRPQSYTEAFF.

The chain is built from TRBV27 and TRBJ2-1; D is undetermined. In germline, CDR1 is MNHEY, CDR2 SMNVEV (reference sequence). The CDR3 has 15 amino acids. Trimming took 3 bases from V and 6 from J, leaving 15 bases between them. DNA for the CDR3: TGTGCCAGCAGTTTTTCCGCTCTGCCCGGCAATGAGCAGTTCTTC. It is translated as CASSFSALPGNEQFF.

The chain carries TRBV6-6 and TRBJ2-5; TRBD2 matches 10 bases. V trimming: 7 bases; J trimming: 7 bases; junction bases outside the gene matches: 9. Germline CDR1 is MNHNY and CDR2 is SVGAGI (reference sequence). The CDR3 spans 14 residues. The CDR3 protein is CASIVSGGAGTQYF. In DNA form, the CDR3 reads TGTGCCAGCATTGTCAGCGGGGGGGCGGGGACCCAGTACTTC.

This chain joins TRBV11-2 and TRBJ2-2; the D call may be TRBD1 or TRBD2 (5 bases each). CDR3 length: 15 amino acids. Germline CDR1 reads SGHAT; CDR2 reads FQNNGV. V was pared by 0 bases and J by 10 bases, with 15 bases between. Here the CDR3 reads CASSLDSAGTVELFF. The CDR3 nucleotides read TGTGCCAGCAGCTTAGATTCTGCAGGGACGGTGGAGCTGTTTTTT.

The chain combines TRBV3-1 (or the pseudogene TRBV3-2) with TRBJ2-2; D not resolved. Deletions cut 1 base from V and 6 bases from J, with 3 bases between. The CDR3 consists of 12 residues. Germline V gives CDR1 LGHDT, CDR2 YNNKEL (reference sequence). In DNA form, the CDR3 reads TGTGCCAGCAGCCAAGGGCCCGGGGAGCTGTTTTTT. This gives the protein CASSQGPGELFF.